This T cell receptor beta chain is drawn from a study of radiotherapy plus CTLA-4 blockade in lung cancer. Study context: Across the patients, objective responses occurred in about 19%, and disease control in 31%. Study observations and caveats: TCR clones originating in tumors grew in number in blood after radiotherapy plus ipilimumab.

Chemo-refractory metastatic non-small-cell lung cancer patients underwent focal radiation alongside CTLA-4 blockade with ipilimumab. The V end was cut by 2 bases, the J end by 3 bases, with 11 bases between. The CDR3 contains 14 residues. Germline V lookup: CDR1 SGHRS, CDR2 YFSETQ. TCRdb's table, derived via immunoSEQ multiplex PCR, lists solely in-frame clones and lacks some. The sample has 70,000 to 90,000 clones, around 87% seen once. On this clone: Its antigen remains unknown.

The V call is TRBV5-1, the J call TRBJ1-1; D gene uncertain. The TCR originated in a human donor with non-small cell lung cancer who had stable disease on radiotherapy plus ipilimumab. Sample: peripheral blood, taken from a patient treated with radiotherapy plus ipilimumab. CDR3 DNA sequence: TGCGCCAGCAGCTTAGGCCAGGAAGACACTGAAGCTTTCTTT. It is translated as CASSLGQEDTEAFF.